This TCR beta chain was found in a study of blood T cell repertoires in COVID-19. Study context: Samples taken during acute and convalescent COVID-19 were collected in the United States, Italy and Spain. PBMCs, B-cell-depleted T cells, or T cells provided the cDNA or gDNA that made up the material.

The study recruited people aged roughly 18 to 100 years across about two dozen US areas. The CDR3 loop spans 15 amino acids. V lost 1 base and J lost 0, with 7 bases in between. Per germline, CDR1 SGHTA and CDR2 FQGNSA. Assay: immunoSEQ multiplex PCR; the TCRdb copy retains only in-frame clones and omits some. Among 200,000 to 300,000 clones listed, 70% to 90% were seen once. Sequenced input: PBMCs or T cells enriched from blood (not recorded which). The origin of this receptor is a woman aged 40-49 years with acute COVID-19. The J gene is TRBJ2-1, the V gene TRBV7-2; D gene unclear. CDR3 region: CASSLDGVSYNEQFF. The CDR3 coding sequence is TGTGCCAGCAGCTTAGACGGAGTCTCCTACAATGAGCAGTTCTTC.